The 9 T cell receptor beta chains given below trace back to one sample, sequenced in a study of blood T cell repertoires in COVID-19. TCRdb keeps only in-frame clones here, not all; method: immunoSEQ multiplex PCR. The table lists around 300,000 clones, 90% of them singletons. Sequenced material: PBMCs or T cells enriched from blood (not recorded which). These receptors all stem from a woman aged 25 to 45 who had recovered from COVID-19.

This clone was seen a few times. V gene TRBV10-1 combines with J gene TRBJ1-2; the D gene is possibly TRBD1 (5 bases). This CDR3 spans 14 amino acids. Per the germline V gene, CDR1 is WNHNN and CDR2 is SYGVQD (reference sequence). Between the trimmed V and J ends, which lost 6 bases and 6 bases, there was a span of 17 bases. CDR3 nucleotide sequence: TGCGCCAGCAGCGAAGGAGGGGTGTTCAATGGCTACACCTTC. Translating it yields CASSEGGVFNGYTF.

CDR3 sequence reads: CASSEPRDSVTDTQYF. In DNA form, the CDR3 reads TGTGCCAGCAGCGAACCAAGGGATAGCGTCACAGATACGCAGTATTTT. The chain links TRBV6-1 to TRBJ2-3, with a possible D match to TRBD2 (5 bases). Deletions cut 6 bases from V and 2 bases from J, with 18 bases between. The germline V gene encodes CDR1 MNHNS and CDR2 SASEGT. The CDR3 extends over 16 amino acids.

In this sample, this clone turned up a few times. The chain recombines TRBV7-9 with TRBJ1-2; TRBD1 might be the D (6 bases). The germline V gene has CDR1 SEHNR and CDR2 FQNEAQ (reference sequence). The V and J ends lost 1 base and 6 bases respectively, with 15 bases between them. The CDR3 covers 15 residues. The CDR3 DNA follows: TGTGCCAGCAGCTTAGACATGGCTGGGGGCCATGGCTACACCTTC. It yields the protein CASSLDMAGGHGYTF.

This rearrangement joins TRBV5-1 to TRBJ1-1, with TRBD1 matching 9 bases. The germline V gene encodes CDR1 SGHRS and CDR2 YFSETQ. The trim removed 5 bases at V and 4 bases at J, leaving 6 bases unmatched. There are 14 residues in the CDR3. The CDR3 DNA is TGCGCCAGCAGTCAACAGGGGGCGCTCACTGAAGCTTTCTTT. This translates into CASSQQGALTEAFF.

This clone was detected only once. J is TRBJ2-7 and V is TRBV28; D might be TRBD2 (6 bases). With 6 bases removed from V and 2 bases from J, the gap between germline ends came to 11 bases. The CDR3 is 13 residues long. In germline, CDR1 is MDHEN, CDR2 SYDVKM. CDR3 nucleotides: TGTGCCAGCAGACCGACTAGTACCTACGAGCAGTACTTC. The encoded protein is CASRPTSTYEQYF.

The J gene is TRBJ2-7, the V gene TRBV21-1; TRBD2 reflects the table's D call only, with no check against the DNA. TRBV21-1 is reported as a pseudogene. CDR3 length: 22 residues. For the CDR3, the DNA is TGTGCCAGCAGCAAATTTTGCGGTACCGAAGAACCGGGACTAGCGGGAGCCTACGAGCAGTACTTC. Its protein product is CASSKFCGTEEPGLAGAYEQYF.

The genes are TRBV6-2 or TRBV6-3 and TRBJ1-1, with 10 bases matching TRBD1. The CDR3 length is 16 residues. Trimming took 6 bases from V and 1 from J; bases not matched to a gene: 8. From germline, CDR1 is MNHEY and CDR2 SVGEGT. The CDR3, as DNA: TGTGCCAGCAGCCGCGGACAGGGGGTAACGAACACTGAAGCTTTCTTT. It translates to CASSRGQGVTNTEAFF.

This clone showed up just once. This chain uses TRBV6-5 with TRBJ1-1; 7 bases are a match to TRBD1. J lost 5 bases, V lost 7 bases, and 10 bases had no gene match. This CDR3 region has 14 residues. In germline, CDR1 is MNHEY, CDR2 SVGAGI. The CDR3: CASMEGGAKTEAFF. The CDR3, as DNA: TGTGCCAGCATGGAAGGGGGCGCGAAAACTGAAGCTTTCTTT.

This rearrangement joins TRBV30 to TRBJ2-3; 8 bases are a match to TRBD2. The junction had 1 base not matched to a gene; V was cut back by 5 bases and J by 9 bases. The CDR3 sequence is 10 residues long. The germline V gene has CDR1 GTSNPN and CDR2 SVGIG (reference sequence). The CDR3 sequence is CAWAGGTQYF. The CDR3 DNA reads TGTGCCTGGGCGGGGGGCACGCAGTATTTT.